This entry lists 4 T cell receptor beta chains sequenced from one sample in a study of blood T cells in healthy people across ages. The use of a sample-barcoded 5' primer and a J-beta primer mix characterized a second PCR of 7 to 11 cycles. One entry per CDR3 protein, called by TCRdb with MiXCR from the 5' RACE reads. This table has under 1,100,000 distinct CDR3 sequences, less than 25% appearing once. This same sample was also part of a study on T cells of mothers and their children.

Specimen: blood. The receptors were sampled from a girl aged 2 to 10 in good health.

The chain employs TRBV7-9 and TRBJ2-1; maybe TRBD2 (5 bases). This CDR3 contains 14 residues. V was trimmed by 1 base and J by 8 bases, leaving 12 bases between them. The germline V gene has CDR1 SEHNR and CDR2 FQNEAQ (reference sequence). For the CDR3, the DNA is TGTGCCAGCAGCTTAGTACTGGGAGAGGATGAGCAGTTCTTC. It specifies CASSLVLGEDEQFF.

The chain recombines TRBV4-3 with TRBJ2-1; maybe TRBD2 (7 bases). V lost 4 bases and J lost 9, with 22 bases in between. This CDR3 comprises 16 residues. Looked up from germline, CDR1 is LGHNA and CDR2 is YSLEER. The CDR3 sequence: CASSPAGATSRAEQFF. The CDR3 nucleotides read TGCGCCAGCAGCCCCGCGGGGGCGACTAGTAGGGCTGAGCAGTTCTTC.

This clonotype was observed a handful of times. V is TRBV15 and J is TRBJ1-5, with D possibly being TRBD1 (5 bases). The germline CDR1 and CDR2 sequences are LNHNV and YYDKDF (reference sequence). Trimming shortened V by 0 bases and J by 7 bases, and 10 bases separated the two germline ends. The CDR3 is made up of 14 amino acids. For the CDR3, the DNA is TGTGCCACCAGCAGAGATTTGGGGGGGCAGCCCCAGCATTTT. Amino acid sequence: CATSRDLGGQPQHF.

J is TRBJ2-7 and V is TRBV5-1; D not certain. The CDR3 extends over 14 amino acids. V was shortened by 6 bases and J by 3 bases, with 16 bases between the two germline ends. CDR1 is SGHRS, CDR2 YFSETQ, per germline. The CDR3 DNA sequence: TGCGCCAGCAACCTTGGAACCCTCAACTACGAGCAGTACTTC. Translation: CASNLGTLNYEQYF.